This T cell receptor beta chain was sequenced for a study of Graves' ophthalmopathy and Graves' hyperthyroidism. RNA transcripts were the source from which TCR beta CDR3 regions were amplified. HTBI-primed first-round RT-PCR preceded second-round multiplex PCR. TCRdb processed the multiplex PCR reads anew with MiXCR; each CDR3 protein has one entry. The profile shows some 240,000 distinct CDR3 sequences, 45% of them singletons. Moderately to severely active ophthalmopathy under 3 months, CAS at least 3, NOSPECS at least 4. Sequencing was carried out using peripheral blood. This clonotype was obtained from an adult man with Graves' ophthalmopathy.

This CDR3 reads CASTPREVTGELFF. For the CDR3, the DNA is TGCGCCAGCACGCCCCGGGAGGTCACCGGGGAGCTGTTTTTT. The V call is TRBV5-1, the J call TRBJ2-2, with 7 nucleotides matching TRBD2. The trim removed 6 bases at V and 4 bases at J, leaving 6 bases unmatched. The V gene's germline CDR1 is SGHRS and CDR2 YFSETQ. The CDR3 is made up of 14 amino acids. The whole variable domain, filled in from reference TRBV5-1 and TRBJ2-2, reads KAGVTQTPRYLIKTRGQQVTLSCSPISGHRSVSWYQQTPGQGLQFLFEYFSETQRNKGNFPGRFSGRQFSNSRSEMNVSTLELGDSALYLCASTPREVTGELFFGEGSRLTVL.